The clone carrying this T cell receptor (beta chain) has just a few counts. Methods used by the authors: Nucleated cell counts were estimated from reference gene primer amplification. This table comes from immunoSEQ multiplex PCR, and its TCRdb copy is limited to in-frame clones, with some not included. The V and J calls and clone size come from that table; D and trimming were worked out from the DNA. The sample contains roughly 63,000 clones, approximately 80% of which appear only once. This entry is derived from a study of blood T cell repertoires in COVID-19. Study as a whole: Samples came from the United States, Italy and Spain, spanning acute and convalescent COVID-19.

CDR3 length: 18 residues. Germline CDR1 is MRHNA and CDR2 is SNTAGT. Trimming took 3 bases from V and 3 from J; bases not matched to a gene: 6. The V gene is TRBV6-4, the J gene TRBJ2-6, with 12 bases lining up with TRBD1. The source material was peripheral blood. The TCR sequence derives from a human donor in a cohort sampled during active COVID-19. Here the CDR3 reads CASSEYGTGGRGANVLTF. The CDR3 DNA is TGTGCCAGCAGTGAGTACGGGACAGGGGGCCGTGGGGCCAACGTCCTGACTTTC.